This T cell receptor beta chain was observed in a study of beta chain features in type 1 diabetes. Looking at the study overall: Sorted cells, about 98,000,000 in number, were examined across all samples.

General observations from the study: Possibly, sequencing cDNA over-represented cells that had high TCR expression levels. Among type 1 diabetes patients, VDJ junctions had fewer insertions and more deletions.

For this clone: Its antigen is unidentified.

In germline, CDR1 is LGHNA, CDR2 YSLEER. The CDR3 runs 15 residues. Trimming removed 0 bases at V and 4 bases at J, with 12 bases between. Every bit of the isolated RNA underwent reverse transcription, so sequencing read expressed TCRB transcripts. Clones were sequenced by immunoSEQ multiplex PCR, and TCRdb holds only the in-frame ones, with some missing. This table has about 220,000 clones, about 11% appearing once. The sequence was obtained from a man younger than 35 in good health. The sample was central memory CD4+ T cells from blood. The V gene is TRBV4-3, the J gene TRBJ2-5, with D tentatively TRBD2 (5 bases). The CDR3 DNA reads TGCGCCAGCAGCCAAGATCTCGGAGAGGGAGAGACCCAGTACTTC. Its protein is CASSQDLGEGETQYF.